This T cell receptor (beta chain) emerged from a study of blood T cell repertoires in COVID-19. CDR3 size: 17 residues. In germline, CDR1 is SGDLS, CDR2 YYNGEE. The V end was cut by 4 bases, the J end by 0 bases, with 19 bases between. Measured with immunoSEQ multiplex PCR; TCRdb has only the in-frame clones, and not every one. The top ten hold roughly a tenth of the sample, which has over 55,000 clones, approximately 84% seen once. Sequencing was performed on peripheral blood. This sequence originates from an older man with COVID-19, enrolled during active disease. The rearrangement uses TRBV9 and TRBJ1-2, with a possible D match to TRBD1 (6 bases). The CDR3 is CASSLTPGTWTNYGYTF. CDR3 nucleotides: TGTGCCAGCAGCCTGACCCCCGGGACATGGACTAACTATGGCTACACCTTC.